Listed here are 25 T cell receptor beta chains from one sample, sequenced in a study of T-cell reconstitution after alpha-beta-depleted transplantation in children. During its preparation, the TCRbeta library received unique molecular identifiers. Each CDR3 protein gets one entry after TCRdb re-called the PCR reads with MiXCR. The table lists about 980,000 distinct CDR3 sequences, about 29% of them singletons. Sequenced here: PBMCs, mostly from graft donor cells, sampled 360 days after TCRalphabeta/CD19-depleted stem cell transplant. These receptors came from a boy under two years old who had a stem cell transplant for SCID, so the T cells may come from the graft donor.

The chain couples TRBV11-1 to TRBJ2-1; 8 bases fit TRBD2. This CDR3 has 18 amino acids. V lost 1 base to trimming and J lost 1 base; unmatched junction nucleotides: 9. The germline gives CDR1 SGHAT, CDR2 FQDESV (reference sequence). The chain's CDR3 is CASSLVPKTSGSYNEQFF. The DNA for the CDR3 is TGTGCCAGCAGCTTAGTGCCCAAAACTAGCGGATCCTACAATGAGCAGTTCTTC.

This clonotype occurred many times. The rearrangement links TRBV25-1 to TRBJ2-5; weak D call: TRBD2 (6 bases). V gave up 7 bases and J gave up 2 bases, with 8 bases separating them. The germline V gene has CDR1 MGHDK and CDR2 SYGVNS. The CDR3 runs 12 residues. CDR3 in amino acids: CASTGGQETQYF. In nucleotides, the CDR3 is TGTGCCAGCACTGGGGGGCAAGAGACCCAGTACTTC.

J is TRBJ2-1 and V is TRBV20-1, with D unclear. The germline V gene encodes CDR1 DFQATT and CDR2 SNEGSKA (reference sequence). The germline V and J ends were trimmed by 0 bases and 12 bases, with 15 bases remaining between them. The CDR3 has 13 amino acids. CDR3 nucleotides: TGCAGTGCTAGAGATAAAAAGGAGAGTGGGCAGTTCTTC. Protein product: CSARDKKESGQFF.

This clonotype was seen a few times. The rearrangement joins TRBV4-3 to TRBJ1-6, with D unclear. Trimming removed 8 bases at V and 7 bases at J, with 12 bases between. In germline, CDR1 is LGHNA, CDR2 YSLEER. This CDR3 comprises 13 residues. The DNA for the CDR3 is TGCGCCAGCGGGGTAGGTGGAAATTCACCCCTCCACTTT. Translation gives CASGVGGNSPLHF.

The chain couples TRBV4-1 to TRBJ2-5; D is perhaps TRBD2 (7 bases). V was pared by 0 bases and J by 1 base, with 18 bases between. Germline V gene lookup returns CDR1 MGHRA and CDR2 YSYEKL. This CDR3 region has 18 residues. CDR3 amino acids: CASSQERGRGLIQETQYF. The CDR3, as DNA: TGCGCCAGCAGCCAAGAAAGAGGGCGGGGGCTAATCCAAGAGACCCAGTACTTC.

The chain carries TRBV5-1 and TRBJ2-2, with 9 bases fitting TRBD1. The trim removed 4 bases at V and 3 bases at J, leaving 4 bases unmatched. The CDR3 is 15 amino acids. CDR1 is SGHRS, CDR2 YFSETQ, per germline. The CDR3 loop is CASSVRTGDTGELFF. The CDR3 region has the DNA TGCGCCAGCAGCGTTCGGACAGGGGACACCGGGGAGCTGTTTTTT.

The genes are TRBV27 and TRBJ2-1; no reliable D call. CDR1 MNHEY and CDR2 SMNVEV come from the germline V gene (reference sequence). This CDR3 is 13 amino acids long. Trimming removed 7 bases at V and 1 base at J, with 8 bases between. The CDR3 DNA reads TGTGCCAGCAAAAGCCTTTCCTACAATGAGCAGTTCTTC. Protein sequence: CASKSLSYNEQFF.

This clonotype was found a few times. V and J are TRBV9 and TRBJ2-1, with 11 bases identical to TRBD1. The CDR3 loop spans 19 amino acids. Germline lookup yields CDR1 SGDLS and CDR2 YYNGEE. V was clipped by 0 bases and J by 0 bases; unmatched bases: 8. The DNA for the CDR3 is TGTGCCAGCAGCGTAGATAGGACAGGGGGCAAGAGCTCCTACAATGAGCAGTTCTTC. Translating gives CASSVDRTGGKSSYNEQFF.

The chain has TRBV10-3 and TRBJ2-3; no clear D. The germline CDR1 and CDR2 sequences are ENHRY and SYGVKD. CDR3 size: 15 residues. The V end was cut by 6 bases, the J end by 4 bases, with 17 bases between. In DNA, the CDR3 is TGTGCCATCAGGGGTGGCCCCGGAACTGCAGATACGCAGTATTTT. As protein: CAIRGGPGTADTQYF.

This clonotype came up a few times. The chain combines TRBV11-2 with TRBJ2-1; 9 bases map to TRBD1. The V gene's germline CDR1 is SGHAT and CDR2 FQNNGV. The V gene end was trimmed by 6 bases and the J gene end by 10 bases; junction bases not matched to a gene: 13. The CDR3 spans 15 residues. CDR3 DNA sequence: TGTGCCAGCAGTTTTACCGGGACAGGGTTAAGAGAGCAGTTCTTC. Translated, it gives CASSFTGTGLREQFF.

J is TRBJ1-1 and V is TRBV6-1, with D possibly being TRBD1 (5 bases). The CDR3 sequence is 12 residues long. Germline V gene lookup returns CDR1 MNHNS and CDR2 SASEGT. Trimming took 7 bases from V and 3 from J, leaving 9 bases between them. The CDR3 sequence is CASNRGDTEAFF. The CDR3 coding sequence is TGTGCCAGCAATAGAGGGGACACTGAAGCTTTCTTT.

J is TRBJ2-5 and V is TRBV7-2; 8 positions agree with TRBD2. The CDR3 totals 16 residues. J gave up 5 bases and V 1 base, and 9 bases lay outside the gene matches. Germline CDR1 reads SGHTA; CDR2 reads FQGNSA. CDR3 nucleotides: TGTGCCAGCAGCTTAGTAGGTCAACTAGCGGTGGAGACCCAGTACTTC. Translating gives CASSLVGQLAVETQYF.

This chain's CDR3 is CASSPLGSNGEQYF. Written as DNA, the CDR3 is TGTGCCAGCTCACCACTAGGTTCTAACGGCGAGCAGTACTTC. The chain has TRBV18 and TRBJ2-7; D gene unclear. The CDR3 runs 14 residues. Germline CDR1 reads KGHSH; CDR2 reads LQKENI. V lost 1 base and J lost 6, with 13 bases in between.

This clonotype was observed a few times. The V gene is TRBV5-6, the J gene TRBJ2-1, with 7 bases lining up with TRBD1. Germline V gives CDR1 SGHDT, CDR2 YYEEEE. J gave up 7 bases and V 4 bases, and 17 bases lay outside the gene matches. CDR3 size: 17 residues. The CDR3 coding sequence is TGTGCCAGCAGCCGCGGACAGGCGCTTCGTTCGTTGAATGAGCAGTTCTTC. Translated: CASSRGQALRSLNEQFF.

This clonotype was picked up many times. This chain connects TRBV9 to TRBJ2-3; 9 nucleotides align to TRBD2. The CDR3 consists of 17 residues. The J segment lost 0 bases and the V segment lost 0 bases, leaving 5 bases of the junction unmatched. Germline CDR1 is SGDLS and CDR2 is YYNGEE. DNA of the CDR3: TGTGCCAGCAGCGTAGCGCTTACTAGCGGGAGCACAGATACGCAGTATTTT. Protein product: CASSVALTSGSTDTQYF. The full variable domain, its missing parts supplied by reference TRBV9 and TRBJ2-3, is DSGVTQTPKHLITATGQRVTLRCSPRSGDLSVYWYQQSLDQGLQFLIQYYNGEERAKGNILERFSAQQFPDLHSELNLSSLELGDSALYFCASSVALTSGSTDTQYFGPGTRLTVL.

This clonotype was detected a few times. V is TRBV6-1 and J is TRBJ2-1; tentative D call: TRBD1 (6 bases). This CDR3 contains 14 residues. CDR1 and CDR2 from the germline V gene are MNHNS and SASEGT. V was pared by 1 base and J by 10 bases, with 14 bases between. The CDR3 is CASSEVNRVDEQFF. DNA of the CDR3: TGTGCCAGCAGTGAAGTGAACAGGGTGGACGAGCAGTTCTTC.

CDR3 sequence: CASSLGGTRNTEAFF. CDR3 coding DNA: TGCGCCAGCAGCTTGGGGGGTACGAGGAACACTGAAGCTTTCTTT. The rearrangement links TRBV5-1 to TRBJ1-1; the D is unclear. The V end lost 0 bases, the J end lost 1 base, and 10 bases lay between the germline ends. This CDR3 region has 15 residues. The germline CDR1 and CDR2 sequences are SGHRS and YFSETQ. The full variable domain, rest sourced from reference TRBV5-1 and TRBJ1-1, is KAGVTQTPRYLIKTRGQQVTLSCSPISGHRSVSWYQQTPGQGLQFLFEYFSETQRNKGNFPGRFSGRQFSNSRSEMNVSTLELGDSALYLCASSLGGTRNTEAFFGQGTRLTVV.

The chain is built from TRBV24-1 and TRBJ2-1, with 7 bases matching TRBD2. This CDR3 is built from 15 residues. Trimming removed 4 bases from V and 3 bases from J; junction bases left unmatched: 5. From germline, CDR1 is KGHDR and CDR2 SFDVKD. The CDR3 here is CATSETAGLYNEQFF. The CDR3 DNA is TGTGCCACCAGTGAAACAGCGGGACTCTACAATGAGCAGTTCTTC.

This clonotype was observed a handful of times. V is TRBV18 and J is TRBJ1-5; D remains unclear. This CDR3 comprises 13 residues. Trimming cost V 1 base and J 5 bases, with 6 bases left between them. Germline V CDR1 and CDR2: KGHSH, LQKENI. In nucleotides, the CDR3 is TGTGCCAGCTCACCACGCCAGGATCAGCCCCAGCATTTT. This sequence encodes CASSPRQDQPQHF.

This clonotype was seen only a few times. The chain joins TRBV25-1 to TRBJ2-1; D may correspond to TRBD1 or TRBD2 (5 bases each). The length of the CDR3 is 14 residues. Per germline, CDR1 MGHDK and CDR2 SYGVNS. V was trimmed by 1 base and J by 4 bases, leaving 8 bases between them. The CDR3, as DNA: TGTGCCAGCAGTGAATGGGGGATGTACAATGAGCAGTTCTTC. Amino acids: CASSEWGMYNEQFF. Based on the CDR3 plus reference TRBV25-1 and TRBJ2-1, the full variable domain is EADIYQTPRYLVIGTGKKITLECSQTMGHDKMYWYQQDPGMELHLIHYSYGVNSTEKGDLSSESTVSRIRTEHFPLTLESARPSHTSQYLCASSEWGMYNEQFFGPGTRLTVL.

The rearrangement uses TRBV27 and TRBJ2-7; 9 nucleotides match TRBD2. Germline CDR1 is MNHEY and CDR2 is SMNVEV (reference sequence). CDR3 length: 11 residues. V gave up 6 bases and J gave up 6 bases; unmatched junction bases: 0. The CDR3 nucleotides are TGTGCCAGCAGGCGGGGGGGCGAGCAGTACTTC. Translated, it gives CASRRGGEQYF.

In its sample, this clonotype was seen a few times. This chain uses TRBV29-1 with TRBJ2-7; maybe TRBD1 (6 bases). This CDR3 has 12 residues. Between the trimmed V and J ends, which lost 2 bases and 6 bases, there was a span of 11 bases. CDR1 is SQVTM and CDR2 is ANQGSEA in the germline V gene. The CDR3 loop is CSVERGSSEQYF. CDR3 coding DNA: TGCAGCGTTGAAAGGGGGTCTTCCGAGCAGTACTTC.

This clonotype was found a few times. The chain couples TRBV7-2 to TRBJ2-1; D ambiguous. Germline CDR1 SGHTA, CDR2 FQGNSA. V lost 4 bases and J lost 3, with 13 bases in between. The length of the CDR3 is 15 residues. The CDR3: CASSYGLGGYNEQFF. CDR3 DNA sequence: TGTGCCAGCAGCTACGGCCTGGGCGGCTACAATGAGCAGTTCTTC.

The chain carries TRBV27 and TRBJ2-3; no clear D. CDR1 and CDR2 (germline): MNHEY, SMNVEV (reference sequence). V was pared by 8 bases and J by 4 bases, with 13 bases between. This CDR3 spans 13 amino acids. CDR3 amino acids: CASPASLPDTQYF. The DNA of the CDR3 is TGTGCCAGCCCAGCGTCCCTCCCAGATACGCAGTATTTT.

CDR3 DNA sequence: TGTGCCACCAGTGACCCAAGCGGGGCCGTTCCCTACGAGCAGTACTTC. Encoded protein: CATSDPSGAVPYEQYF. This chain links TRBV24-1 with TRBJ2-7; 7 nucleotides align to TRBD2. The V segment lost 4 bases and the J segment 2 bases; nucleotides outside the gene matches: 10. The CDR3 runs 16 residues. The germline V gene encodes CDR1 KGHDR and CDR2 SFDVKD.